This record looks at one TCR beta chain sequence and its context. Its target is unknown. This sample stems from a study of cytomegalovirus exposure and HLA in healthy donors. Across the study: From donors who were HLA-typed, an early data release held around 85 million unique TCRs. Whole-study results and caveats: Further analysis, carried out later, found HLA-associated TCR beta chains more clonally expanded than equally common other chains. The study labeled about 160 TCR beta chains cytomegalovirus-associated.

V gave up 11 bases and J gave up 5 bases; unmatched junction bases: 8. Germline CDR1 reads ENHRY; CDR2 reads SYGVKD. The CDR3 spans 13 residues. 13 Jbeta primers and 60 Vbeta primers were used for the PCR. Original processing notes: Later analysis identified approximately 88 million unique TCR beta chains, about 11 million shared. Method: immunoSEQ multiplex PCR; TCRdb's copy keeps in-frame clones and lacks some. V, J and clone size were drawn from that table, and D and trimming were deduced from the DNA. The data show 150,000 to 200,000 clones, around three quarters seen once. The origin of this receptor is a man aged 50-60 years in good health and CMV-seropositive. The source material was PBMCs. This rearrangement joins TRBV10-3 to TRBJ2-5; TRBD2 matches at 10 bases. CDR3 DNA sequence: TGTGCCTGTAGCGGGGGGCATCGGGAGACCCAGTACTTC. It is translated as CACSGGHRETQYF.